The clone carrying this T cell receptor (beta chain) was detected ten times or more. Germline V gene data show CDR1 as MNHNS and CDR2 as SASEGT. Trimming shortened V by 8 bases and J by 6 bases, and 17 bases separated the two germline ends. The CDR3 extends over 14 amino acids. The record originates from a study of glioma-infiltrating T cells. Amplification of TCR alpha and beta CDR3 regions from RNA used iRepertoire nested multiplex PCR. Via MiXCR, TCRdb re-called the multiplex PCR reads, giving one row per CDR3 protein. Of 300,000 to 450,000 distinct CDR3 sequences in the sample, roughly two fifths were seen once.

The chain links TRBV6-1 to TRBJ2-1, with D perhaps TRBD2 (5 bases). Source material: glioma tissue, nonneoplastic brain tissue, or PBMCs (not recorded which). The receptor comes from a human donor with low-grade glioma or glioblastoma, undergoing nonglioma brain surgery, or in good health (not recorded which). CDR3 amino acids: CASRGTNFVNEQFF. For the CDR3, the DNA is TGTGCCAGCCGGGGTACAAACTTTGTCAATGAGCAGTTCTTC.